This TCR beta chain was sequenced during a study of cytomegalovirus exposure and HLA in healthy donors. Only in-frame clones appear in the TCRdb table, and some are missing; sequencing was by immunoSEQ multiplex PCR. Here the sample spans some 290,000 clones, approximately 85% being singletons. The V gene lost 1 base and the J gene lost 4 bases, with 9 bases spanning the gap. The CDR3 sequence is 14 residues long. Germline CDR1 and CDR2: SGHRS and YFSETQ. About this clone itself: Its antigen remains unknown.

Study-level findings and limits: With high specificity and sensitivity, the classifier reportedly diagnosed cytomegalovirus status. Generally TCR sequences proved uncommon, though certain public TCRs appeared in numerous donors.

Input material: PBMCs. This chain links TRBV5-1 with TRBJ1-5, with D possibly matching TRBD1 (5 bases). The origin of this receptor is a man younger than 40 in good health and CMV-seronegative. The CDR3: CASSLQGLNQPQHF. Written as DNA, the CDR3 is TGCGCCAGCAGCTTGCAGGGTCTGAATCAGCCCCAGCATTTT. Combining the CDR3 with reference TRBV5-1 and TRBJ1-5 gives the whole variable domain KAGVTQTPRYLIKTRGQQVTLSCSPISGHRSVSWYQQTPGQGLQFLFEYFSETQRNKGNFPGRFSGRQFSNSRSEMNVSTLELGDSALYLCASSLQGLNQPQHFGDGTRLSIL.